Presented here are 21 T cell receptor beta chains from one specimen sequenced in a study of T-cell reconstitution after alpha-beta-depleted transplantation in children. The TCRbeta library incorporated unique molecular identifiers. MiXCR, applied by TCRdb to the PCR reads, yields one record per CDR3 protein. The sample records under 450,000 distinct CDR3 sequences, roughly 15% being singletons. Sequenced material: PBMCs, mostly from graft donor cells, taken 360 days after TCRalphabeta/CD19-depleted stem cell transplant. These receptors came from a boy younger than two who had a stem cell transplant for Wiskott-Aldrich syndrome, so the T cells may come from the graft donor.

Only a few counts were recorded for this clonotype. V is TRBV12-3 or TRBV12-4 and J is TRBJ2-1; D perhaps matches TRBD1 (6 bases). V shed 6 bases and J shed 5 bases, with 17 bases lying between them. This CDR3 region has 15 residues. The CDR3 nucleotides read TGTGCCAGCAGAACAGTATGGGGACACCACAATGAGCAGTTCTTC. Its protein is CASRTVWGHHNEQFF.

This clonotype has at least ten counts. This chain joins TRBV12-3 or TRBV12-4 and TRBJ2-4; D possibly corresponds to TRBD1 (6 bases). V was pared by 4 bases and J by 3 bases, with 16 bases between. The CDR3 runs to 16 residues. The CDR3, as DNA: TGTGCCAGCAGTTCCATTCGCAGGGGTAGCAAAAACATTCAGTACTTC. It specifies CASSSIRRGSKNIQYF.

The V gene is TRBV20-1, the J gene TRBJ2-5; TRBD1 might be the D (5 bases). Per the germline V gene, CDR1 is DFQATT and CDR2 is SNEGSKA (reference sequence). The CDR3 contains 13 residues. V shed 0 bases and J shed 4 bases, with 9 bases lying between them. In DNA, the CDR3 is TGCAGTGCTAGAGATATAGGGGCAGAGACCCAGTACTTC. Translation: CSARDIGAETQYF.

The sample holds a few counts of this clonotype. The rearrangement uses TRBV27 and TRBJ2-7, with 11 positions matching TRBD2. V dropped 6 bases and J dropped 6; count of bases not matched to a gene: 7. Germline assignment: CDR1 MNHEY and CDR2 SMNVEV (reference sequence). This CDR3 has 14 residues. This chain's CDR3 is CASRLAGVGLEQYF. For the CDR3, the DNA is TGTGCCAGCAGACTAGCGGGAGTGGGCCTCGAGCAGTACTTC.

The V gene is TRBV11-2, the J gene TRBJ2-2; D remains ambiguous. There are 17 residues in the CDR3. The V gene's germline CDR1 is SGHAT and CDR2 FQNNGV. Trimming took 0 bases from V and 4 from J, leaving 15 bases between them. CDR3 nucleotides: TGTGCCAGCAGCTTAGATCTTGCCGGGTTGAGCACCGGGGAGCTGTTTTTT. The encoded protein is CASSLDLAGLSTGELFF.

Ten or more counts support this clonotype. CDR3 nucleotide sequence: TGTGCCACCAGTGATCTAGGGACTAGCGGGGCAACAGATACGCAGTATTTT. Translating gives CATSDLGTSGATDTQYF. V and J are TRBV24-1 and TRBJ2-3; 13 bases match TRBD2. The CDR3 is 17 residues long. Trimming took 3 bases from V and 3 from J; bases not matched to a gene: 5. Germline V gene lookup returns CDR1 KGHDR and CDR2 SFDVKD.

The chain combines TRBV7-9 with TRBJ2-7; D is ambiguous. This CDR3 spans 13 amino acids. Germline V gives CDR1 SEHNR, CDR2 FQNEAQ (reference sequence). Trimming pared 4 bases from V and 7 bases from J, leaving 14 bases between. Written as DNA, the CDR3 is TGTGCCAGCAGCTCAAAGACCTCCTTTGAGCAGTACTTC. Protein product: CASSSKTSFEQYF.

This clonotype has only a few counts. The J gene is TRBJ1-1, the V gene TRBV4-3, with unresolved D. Germline CDR1 reads LGHNA; CDR2 reads YSLEER. This CDR3 is 12 amino acids long. Between the trimmed V and J ends, which lost 1 base and 4 bases, there was a span of 4 bases. The CDR3 protein is CASSQGFTEAFF. CDR3 nucleotides: TGCGCCAGCAGCCAAGGTTTCACTGAAGCTTTCTTT.

This clonotype has more than one count but fewer than ten. The chain joins TRBV5-1 to TRBJ2-1, with a tentative D call TRBD1 (6 bases). This CDR3 is 17 amino acids long. Germline CDR1 reads SGHRS; CDR2 reads YFSETQ. Trimming shortened V by 1 base and J by 1 base, and 15 bases separated the two germline ends. The CDR3 nucleotides are TGCGCCAGCAGCTTGAAGGGCCAGGGGAAATCCTACAATGAGCAGTTCTTC. This encodes CASSLKGQGKSYNEQFF.

The gene calls are TRBV5-1 and TRBJ1-1; D gene uncertain. The CDR3 sequence is 15 residues long. Germline V gives CDR1 SGHRS, CDR2 YFSETQ. Trimming removed 3 bases at V and 6 bases at J, with 18 bases between. CDR3 in amino acids: CASSSDGYGVAEAFF. In DNA form, the CDR3 reads TGCGCCAGCAGCTCGGACGGATATGGGGTCGCTGAAGCTTTCTTT.

In its sample, this clonotype was seen a few times. V gene TRBV12-3 or TRBV12-4 combines with J gene TRBJ2-7; D unclear. This CDR3 is built from 15 residues. Trimming removed 3 bases from V and 0 bases from J, with 12 bases in between. Here the CDR3 reads CASSLQSPSSYEQYF. In nucleotides, the CDR3 is TGTGCCAGCAGTTTGCAAAGTCCGAGCTCCTACGAGCAGTACTTC.

V gene TRBV20-1 combines with J gene TRBJ2-7; TRBD1 is a possible D gene (6 bases). Between the trimmed V and J ends, which lost 3 bases and 0 bases, there was a span of 15 bases. CDR1 DFQATT and CDR2 SNEGSKA come from the germline V gene (reference sequence). The length of the CDR3 is 15 residues. In DNA form, the CDR3 reads TGCAGTGCTAGTTCTAGACAGGCGAGCTCCTACGAGCAGTACTTC. Its protein is CSASSRQASSYEQYF.

J is TRBJ1-1 and V is TRBV27; D gene uncertain. The V gene's germline CDR1 is MNHEY and CDR2 SMNVEV (reference sequence). The CDR3 has 13 residues. Trimming removed 3 bases from V and 8 bases from J, with 13 bases in between. CDR3 bases: TGTGCCAGCAGTTTTAGAGTAGGAGGGGAAGCTTTCTTT. It is translated as CASSFRVGGEAFF.

This clonotype was detected a few times. This chain connects TRBV7-2 to TRBJ2-5, with D perhaps TRBD1 (5 bases). The V end was cut by 1 base, the J end by 6 bases, with 9 bases between. Per the germline V gene, CDR1 is SGHTA and CDR2 is FQGNSA. The CDR3 consists of 13 residues. Written as DNA, the CDR3 is TGTGCCAGCAGCTTAGGACCGGACAAGACCCAGTACTTC. Amino acid sequence: CASSLGPDKTQYF.

This clonotype was observed a handful of times. The V gene is TRBV5-1, the J gene TRBJ2-1; TRBD2 agrees at 9 bases. CDR3 size: 16 residues. Germline assignment: CDR1 SGHRS and CDR2 YFSETQ. Trimming cost V 4 bases and J 9 bases; bases outside gene matches: 14. CDR3 DNA: TGCGCCAGCAGCACTGGTACGGGACTAGCCTTGAGTGAGCAGTTCTTC. Translated, it gives CASSTGTGLALSEQFF.

V usage is TRBV24-1 and J usage is TRBJ2-3, with D uncertain. Germline V gene sequence: CDR1 KGHDR, CDR2 SFDVKD. V lost 4 bases and J lost 5, with 12 bases in between. The length of the CDR3 is 14 residues. The CDR3 DNA reads TGTGCCACCAGTGAGCCCGGGTGGAGAGATACGCAGTATTTT. Its protein product is CATSEPGWRDTQYF.

This clonotype was counted a few times. The chain combines TRBV11-3 with TRBJ2-1, with D unclear. Germline CDR1 and CDR2: SGHNT and YENEEA. This CDR3 contains 16 residues. The V and J ends lost 1 base and 4 bases respectively, with 14 bases between them. The CDR3 DNA reads TGTGCCAGCAGCTTAGGGGTAGCATTGGGATACAATGAGCAGTTCTTC. Its protein is CASSLGVALGYNEQFF.

The rearrangement joins TRBV24-1 to TRBJ2-1; D is possibly TRBD1 (5 bases). CDR1 and CDR2 from the germline V gene are KGHDR and SFDVKD. The CDR3 is 15 amino acids. Trimming took off 4 bases at V and 5 bases at J, with 14 bases between the two ends. CDR3 sequence reads: CATSDPVQGDNEQFF. In DNA, the CDR3 is TGTGCCACCAGTGACCCCGTGCAGGGTGACAATGAGCAGTTCTTC.

The rearrangement links TRBV20-1 to TRBJ2-3; the D gene is possibly TRBD1 (5 bases). V was trimmed by 5 bases and J by 3 bases, leaving 12 bases between them. This CDR3 has 13 residues. CDR1 and CDR2 from the germline V gene are DFQATT and SNEGSKA (reference sequence). In DNA form, the CDR3 reads TGCAGTGCTGAGAGGCAGGGAACAGATACGCAGTATTTT. As protein: CSAERQGTDTQYF.

This clonotype has more than one count but fewer than ten. V is TRBV14 and J is TRBJ2-3, with 10 bases identical to TRBD1. The junction had 5 bases not matched to a gene; V was cut back by 3 bases and J by 5 bases. The germline CDR1 and CDR2 sequences are SGHDN and FVKESK. The CDR3 totals 15 residues. The CDR3 DNA is TGTGCCAGCAGCCATAGACAGGGGGCCATAGATACGCAGTATTTT. This sequence encodes CASSHRQGAIDTQYF.

The genes are TRBV5-1 and TRBJ2-5, with 10 bases that match TRBD2. Germline CDR1 is SGHRS and CDR2 is YFSETQ. Trimming cost V 2 bases and J 0 bases; bases outside gene matches: 4. The CDR3 runs to 16 residues. CDR3: CASSFPSGGYQETQYF. The CDR3 region has the DNA TGCGCCAGCAGCTTCCCTAGCGGGGGTTACCAAGAGACCCAGTACTTC. The variable domain in full, completed from reference TRBV5-1 and TRBJ2-5, reads KAGVTQTPRYLIKTRGQQVTLSCSPISGHRSVSWYQQTPGQGLQFLFEYFSETQRNKGNFPGRFSGRQFSNSRSEMNVSTLELGDSALYLCASSFPSGGYQETQYFGPGTRLLVL.